Presented here are 26 T cell receptor beta chains from one specimen sequenced in a study of graft-versus-host responses after intestinal transplantation. Produced via immunoSEQ multiplex PCR; TCRdb's table is partial and in-frame only. Of approximately 5,000 clones detected, approximately 28% appear once; the ten largest clones hold less than 7%. The sample in question was alloreactive CD4+ T cells from a mixed lymphocyte reaction culture, obtained before transplantation. Subset reported: CFSE-low proliferating T cells sorted from roughly 6-day pre-transplant mixed lymphocyte reaction (GvH or HvG direction). The receptors were gathered from a human patient who was an organ donor for intestinal transplantation.

The V and J genes are TRBV4-3 and TRBJ2-5, with TRBD2 identical over 7 bases. CDR1 LGHNA and CDR2 YSLEER come from the germline V gene. The CDR3 spans 17 residues. V lost 0 bases to trimming and J lost 5 bases; unmatched junction nucleotides: 12. The CDR3 loop reads CASSQDQPGGLGETQYF. As DNA, the CDR3 is TGCGCCAGCAGCCAAGATCAGCCGGGGGGACTTGGGGAGACCCAGTACTTC.

This clone is large. The V and J genes are TRBV10-3 and TRBJ1-4; no firm D call. The CDR3 has 15 amino acids. Between the trimmed V and J ends, which lost 0 bases and 6 bases, there was a span of 11 bases. Germline CDR1 reads ENHRY; CDR2 reads SYGVKD. CDR3: CAISESAGAYEKLFF. CDR3 DNA: TGTGCCATCAGTGAGTCGGCAGGAGCCTATGAAAAACTGTTTTTT.

The V gene is TRBV6-1, the J gene TRBJ2-5, with 8 positions matching TRBD1. The assigned J gene may be wrong: the sequence end matches TRBJ2-7 better. CDR3 length: 14 amino acids. In germline, CDR1 is MNHNS, CDR2 SASEGT. CDR3 sequence reads: CASSWRQGLYEQYF. The CDR3 DNA sequence: TGTGCCAGCAGTTGGAGACAGGGGCTGTACGAGCAGTACTTC.

This clone came up a few times. CDR3: CASPPGLYKDSPLHF. In nucleotides, the CDR3 is TGCGCCAGCCCGCCGGGGTTGTATAAGGATTCACCCCTCCACTTT. The gene calls are TRBV5-1 and TRBJ1-6; D gene unclear. The germline CDR1 and CDR2 sequences are SGHRS and YFSETQ. V shed 7 bases and J shed 8 bases, with 19 bases lying between them. The CDR3 runs to 15 residues.

In its sample, this clone ranks as medium-sized. V is TRBV4-3 and J is TRBJ1-6; a weak D match, TRBD1 (5 bases). The V gene lost 1 base and the J gene lost 8 bases, with 9 bases spanning the gap. CDR3 length: 14 amino acids. Germline V lookup: CDR1 LGHNA, CDR2 YSLEER. The CDR3 nucleotides read TGCGCCAGCAGCCAAGGCCAGGGACATTCACCCCTCCACTTT. It encodes CASSQGQGHSPLHF.

By proportion, this clone is medium-sized. This chain links TRBV4-3 with TRBJ1-4; D is undetermined. V dropped 0 bases and J dropped 8 bases, with 7 bases sitting between them. The germline gives CDR1 LGHNA, CDR2 YSLEER. This CDR3 has 13 residues. This chain's CDR3 is CASSQEEWEKLFF. DNA of the CDR3: TGCGCCAGCAGCCAAGAAGAGTGGGAAAAACTGTTTTTT.

In this sample, this clone is medium-sized. The rearrangement uses TRBV4-3 and TRBJ2-2, with unresolved D. Germline lookup yields CDR1 LGHNA and CDR2 YSLEER. The CDR3 has 12 residues. With 6 bases removed from V and 4 bases from J, the gap between germline ends came to 6 bases. The chain's CDR3 is CASRTGTGELFF. CDR3 bases: TGCGCCAGCAGGACGGGCACCGGGGAGCTGTTTTTT.

CDR3 sequence (DNA): TGTGCCAGCTCACCTCTAGAGGGGGATTCACCCCTCCACTTT. Amino acids: CASSPLEGDSPLHF. The chain recombines TRBV18 with TRBJ1-6, with D maybe TRBD1 (6 bases). The CDR3 totals 14 residues. Germline V gene data show CDR1 as KGHSH and CDR2 as LQKENI. The V end was cut by 3 bases, the J end by 8 bases, with 11 bases between.

The CDR3 DNA reads TGTGCCATAACCGAACGTGGGACGAATCAGCCCCAGCATTTT. Translation gives CAITERGTNQPQHF. The chain carries TRBV10-3 and TRBJ1-5; maybe TRBD1 (5 bases). There are 14 residues in the CDR3. Germline CDR1 ENHRY, CDR2 SYGVKD. V lost 9 bases and J lost 4, with 16 bases in between.

This chain joins TRBV10-2 and TRBJ2-5; D uncertain. The germline V gene has CDR1 WSHSY and CDR2 SAAADI. V was pared by 6 bases and J by 7 bases, with 12 bases between. The length of the CDR3 is 12 residues. The CDR3 reads CASRSGGWTQYF. The CDR3 nucleotides are TGCGCCAGCAGAAGTGGTGGGTGGACCCAGTACTTC.

This clone was seen a few times. This chain connects TRBV12-1 to TRBJ2-1. TRBV12-1 is assigned pseudogene status. The CDR3 totals 13 residues. The CDR3 reads CASSFSSYNEQFF. DNA of the CDR3: TGTGCCAGCAGCTTTAGCTCCTACAATGAGCAGTTCTTC.

The V gene is TRBV5-8, the J gene TRBJ2-1, with TRBD1 matching 11 bases. The J segment lost 0 bases and the V segment lost 4 bases, leaving 12 bases of the junction unmatched. This CDR3 contains 19 residues. Germline V gives CDR1 SGHTS, CDR2 YDEGEE. The CDR3 loop is CASSPTPRTGGASYNEQFF. The CDR3 nucleotides read TGTGCCAGCAGCCCGACCCCCCGGACAGGGGGCGCCTCCTACAATGAGCAGTTCTTC. The full variable domain, in which reference TRBV5-8 and TRBJ2-1 provide the parts outside the CDR3, is EAGVTQSPTHLIKTRGQQATLRCSPISGHTSVYWYQQALGLGLQFLLWYDEGEERNRGNFPPRFSGRQFPNYSSELNVNALELEDSALYLCASSPTPRTGGASYNEQFFGPGTRLTVL.

This clone was observed a handful of times. Other nucleotide sequences in the sample specify the same CDR3. The V and J genes are TRBV6-1 and TRBJ1-5; D gene unclear. V shed 2 bases and J shed 7 bases, with 12 bases lying between them. The CDR3 has 14 amino acids. CDR1 MNHNS and CDR2 SASEGT come from the germline V gene. The DNA of the CDR3 is TGTGCCAGCAGTGAAACTTGGGGAGGGCAGCCCCAGCATTTT. Translation: CASSETWGGQPQHF.

The genes are TRBV2 and TRBJ2-3; D may correspond to TRBD1 or TRBD2 (5 bases each). CDR1 and CDR2 from the germline V gene are SNHLY and FYNNEI. Trimming shortened V by 7 bases and J by 5 bases, and 16 bases separated the two germline ends. The CDR3 is 14 residues long. DNA for the CDR3: TGTGCCAGCACAGTGGGGGAGATGGAAGATACGCAGTATTTT. Translation gives CASTVGEMEDTQYF.

The chain joins TRBV6-5 to TRBJ1-6; possible D gene TRBD1, 6 bases. The CDR3 sequence is 13 residues long. Germline V CDR1 and CDR2: MNHEY, SVGAGI. Trimming took off 1 base at V and 9 bases at J, with 7 bases between the two ends. The CDR3 sequence: CASSYYRVSPLHF. The DNA of the CDR3 is TGTGCCAGCAGTTACTACAGGGTTTCACCCCTCCACTTT.

Comments on this clone: Since a far larger clone is one base different, this is likely a read error. The rearrangement links TRBV6-5 to TRBJ1-2, with TRBD1 identical over 8 bases. Germline V CDR1 and CDR2: MNHEY, SVGAGI. This CDR3 comprises 15 residues. Here the CDR3 reads CASSYFRTGIYCYTF. The DNA of the CDR3 is TGTGCCAGCAGTTACTTTCGGACAGGGATCTATTGCTACACCTTC.

This clone was observed a few times. This could be a read error, since a much larger clone is one nucleotide away. The chain employs TRBV7-2 and TRBJ2-7; the D is unclear. Trimming took 1 base from V and 3 from J, leaving 7 bases between them. CDR3 length: 13 residues. Germline V gene sequence: CDR1 SGHTA, CDR2 FQGNSA. The CDR3 region is CASSLGSGYEQYF. The CDR3, as DNA: TGTGCCAGCAGCTTAGGCTCCGGCTACGAGCAGTACTTC.

This clone appeared a few times. The CDR3 sequence is CASSFSGGATDTQYF. The CDR3 bases are TGTGCCAGCAGCTTTAGCGGGGGGGCCACAGATACGCAGTATTTT. The V gene is TRBV11-3, the J gene TRBJ2-3, with 11 positions matching TRBD2. J was trimmed by 2 bases and V by 3 bases; bases with no gene match: 1. Germline V gene sequence: CDR1 SGHNT, CDR2 YENEEA. The CDR3 extends over 15 amino acids.

This clone appeared a few times. V is TRBV6-5 and J is TRBJ1-1; TRBD1 agrees at 10 bases. CDR3 size: 15 residues. The ends lost 6 bases at V and 5 bases at J; junction bases unmatched: 9. Germline values: CDR1 MNHEY, CDR2 SVGAGI. The CDR3 is CASSIMTGGWTEAFF. The DNA for the CDR3 is TGTGCCAGCAGCATAATGACAGGGGGCTGGACTGAAGCTTTCTTT.

This clone is labeled as large. Additional DNA sequences in this sample encode the identical CDR3. This rearrangement joins TRBV6-5 to TRBJ1-4; 8 nucleotides line up with TRBD1. V shed 3 bases and J 8 bases; nucleotides not matched to a gene: 8. The CDR3 spans 15 residues. Germline-derived CDR1 and CDR2 are MNHEY and SVGAGI. The chain's CDR3 is CASSYTGQGGEKLFF. The CDR3 nucleotides are TGTGCCAGCAGTTATACCGGACAGGGTGGGGAAAAACTGTTTTTT.

This clone was seen a few times. The chain couples TRBV7-7 to TRBJ2-3; D is possibly TRBD2 (6 bases). The germline V gene has CDR1 SSHAT and CDR2 FNYEAQ (reference sequence). This CDR3 comprises 13 residues. V was pared by 5 bases and J by 2 bases, with 8 bases between. The CDR3 is CASSRGFTDTQYF. CDR3 nucleotides: TGTGCCAGCAGCCGGGGGTTCACAGATACGCAGTATTTT.

The chain is built from TRBV27 and TRBJ2-1; the D is unclear. V lost 3 bases, J lost 0 bases, and 6 bases lay in between. The CDR3 runs to 14 residues. CDR1 and CDR2 from the germline V gene are MNHEY and SMNVEV (reference sequence). Written as DNA, the CDR3 is TGTGCCAGCAGTTTGCGGACCTCCTACAATGAGCAGTTCTTC. Translated, it gives CASSLRTSYNEQFF.

This clone has more than one count but fewer than ten. CDR3 amino acids: CASSYGTGGYGYTF. The CDR3 coding sequence is TGTGCCAGCAGTTACGGGACAGGGGGCTATGGCTACACCTTC. V usage is TRBV6-5 and J usage is TRBJ1-2; 11 bases map to TRBD1. From germline, CDR1 is MNHEY and CDR2 SVGAGI. The CDR3 has 14 residues. V was clipped by 2 bases and J by 4 bases; unmatched bases: 0.

This clone has only a few counts. V and J are TRBV6-6 and TRBJ2-7, with D perhaps TRBD1 (5 bases). There are 15 residues in the CDR3. V was pared by 4 bases and J by 0 bases, with 13 bases between. In germline, CDR1 is MNHNY, CDR2 SVGAGI (reference sequence). CDR3 DNA sequence: TGTGCCAGCAGTTCGCCCGACAGATCCTCCTACGAGCAGTACTTC. It specifies CASSSPDRSSYEQYF.

The CDR3 nucleotides are TGTGCCAGCTCACGGGACCCACTCGAGCAGTACTTC. It yields the protein CASSRDPLEQYF. V and J are TRBV18 and TRBJ2-7, with D possibly being TRBD1 or TRBD2 (5 bases each). Germline V gives CDR1 KGHSH, CDR2 LQKENI. V lost 4 bases and J lost 6, with 10 bases in between. The CDR3 extends over 12 amino acids.

The J gene is TRBJ1-6, the V gene TRBV7-4; TRBD1 matches at 7 bases. The CDR3 is 15 amino acids. Germline V gene lookup returns CDR1 SGHVT and CDR2 SQSDAQ. J gave up 3 bases and V 4 bases, and 3 bases lay outside the gene matches. In nucleotides, the CDR3 is TGTGCCAGCAGCTGGACAGGCCTCTATAATTCACCCCTCCACTTT. Translated: CASSWTGLYNSPLHF.